The rows below give T cell receptor beta chains drawn from one sample of a study of radiotherapy plus CTLA-4 blockade in lung cancer. Some clones are missing from TCRdb's copy, which holds only in-frame ones; the method was immunoSEQ multiplex PCR. The sample includes 53,000 or so clones, approximately 90% of them seen just once. Source: peripheral blood, taken from a patient treated with radiotherapy plus ipilimumab. These receptors all come from a human donor with non-small cell lung cancer whose response to radiotherapy plus ipilimumab could not be evaluated. CDR3s include the opening cysteine and the closing phenylalanine or tryptophan. D genes are given only for firm matches. Size is stated for part of the rows, as once, few or many counts, or as a class when the clone is expanded.

size	length	D	V	J	CDR3	DNA
NA	15	NA	TRBV10-3	TRBJ1-2	CAISPDFGMDYGYTF	TGTGCCATCAGTCCCGACTTCGGCATGGACTATGGCTACACCTTC
NA	14	NA	TRBV7-2	TRBJ2-3	CASSEAGGTDTQYF	TGTGCCAGCAGCGAAGCCGGGGGCACAGATACGCAGTATTTT
NA	14	TRBD2	TRBV5-6	TRBJ2-7	CASSLGLASNEQYF	TGTGCCAGCAGCTTGGGACTAGCCAGTAACGAGCAGTACTTC
once	13	NA	TRBV29-1	TRBJ1-1	CSVAEAGNTEAFF	TGCAGCGTCGCCGAAGCGGGGAACACTGAAGCTTTCTTT
NA	15	NA	TRBV5-1	TRBJ1-3	CASSLGGLSGNTIYF	TGCGCCAGCAGCTTGGGAGGGCTCTCTGGAAACACCATATATTTT
NA	17	TRBD1	TRBV9	TRBJ2-7	CASSPSSQQGAMQEQYF	TGTGCCAGCAGCCCGAGTAGTCAACAGGGGGCTATGCAGGAGCAGTACTTC
NA	15	NA	TRBV19	TRBJ2-5	CATLPAAGKGETQYF	TGTGCCACCCTCCCTGCGGCGGGGAAGGGTGAGACCCAGTACTTC
NA	16	NA	TRBV25-1	TRBJ1-2	CASSEFRGGVSDGYTF	TGTGCCAGCAGTGAATTTCGGGGTGGGGTATCGGATGGCTACACCTTC
NA	14	TRBD1	TRBV6-5	TRBJ2-5	CASSSRTGKETQYF	TGTGCCAGCAGTTCCAGGACAGGAAAAGAGACCCAGTACTTC
NA	14	TRBD1	TRBV7-2	TRBJ1-5	CASSLDRGHQPQHF	TGTGCCAGCAGCTTGGACAGGGGGCATCAGCCCCAGCATTTT
NA	16	TRBD2	TRBV19	TRBJ2-2	CASTPREGPNTGELFF	TGTGCCAGTACCCCCAGGGAGGGCCCTAACACCGGGGAGCTGTTTTTT
NA	14	NA	TRBV11-2	TRBJ2-7	CASSLEGHGSEQYF	TGTGCCAGCAGCTTAGAAGGACACGGGAGCGAGCAGTACTTC
NA	12	NA	TRBV9	TRBJ1-6	CASSPRDSPLHF	TGTGCCAGCAGCCCGAGAGATTCACCCCTCCACTTT
NA	13	NA	TRBV6-5	TRBJ2-5	CASSLDFQETQYF	TGTGCCAGCAGTCTGGACTTCCAAGAGACCCAGTACTTC
NA	13	TRBD1	TRBV19	TRBJ2-7	CASSKQGTYEQYF	TGTGCCAGTAGTAAACAGGGGACCTACGAGCAGTACTTC
NA	18	TRBD1	TRBV30	TRBJ1-3	CAWGFRDRYRSSGNTIYF	TGTGCCTGGGGGTTCCGGGACAGGTACCGTAGCTCTGGAAACACCATATATTTT
NA	13	NA	TRBV6-1	TRBJ2-3	CASQGLSTDTQYF	TGTGCCAGCCAGGGCCTAAGCACAGATACGCAGTATTTT
NA	13	NA	TRBV7-2	TRBJ1-2	CASSTGPADGYTF	TGTGCCAGCAGCACGGGTCCCGCGGATGGCTACACCTTC
once	15	NA	TRBV6-1	TRBJ2-7	CASSVRLTGTYEQYF	TGTGCCAGCAGTGTGAGGCTTACAGGGACCTACGAGCAGTACTTC
NA	16	TRBD2	TRBV5-4	TRBJ2-3	CASSLGLAGELRKQYF	TGTGCCAGCAGCTTGGGACTAGCGGGAGAGCTACGGAAGCAGTATTTT
once	16	TRBD2	TRBV5-1	TRBJ2-3	CASSLGPAGEIDTQYF	TGCGCCAGCAGCTTGGGGCCCGCGGGGGAGATAGATACGCAGTATTTT
NA	13	NA	TRBV27	TRBJ2-3	CASSFSGGYTQYF	TGTGCCAGCAGTTTTTCGGGGGGCTATACGCAGTATTTT
NA	15	TRBD2	TRBV10-2	TRBJ2-5	CASSGTSGVQETQYF	TGCGCCAGCAGCGGGACTAGCGGGGTGCAAGAGACCCAGTACTTC
NA	17	TRBD2	TRBV5-5	TRBJ2-1	CASSSISGRFLGGEQFF	TGTGCCAGCAGCTCCATTAGCGGGAGGTTTTTGGGGGGTGAGCAGTTCTTC
NA	14	NA	TRBV7-2	TRBJ2-1	CASSLVAVVNEQFF	TGTGCCAGCAGCTTAGTCGCGGTCGTTAATGAGCAGTTCTTC
NA	15	TRBD1	TRBV5-1	TRBJ1-2	CASSSKGQGDYGYTF	TGCGCCAGCAGCTCGAAGGGACAGGGAGACTATGGCTACACCTTC
NA	14	NA	TRBV2	TRBJ2-3	CASNRARSADTQYF	TGTGCCAGCAACAGGGCCCGATCGGCAGATACGCAGTATTTT
NA	12	NA	TRBV18	TRBJ2-3	CASSPLGGTQYF	TGTGCCAGCTCACCGCTAGGCGGTACGCAGTATTTT
NA	15	NA	TRBV7-2	TRBJ2-2	CASSPSRANTGELFF	TGTGCCAGCAGCCCATCTCGGGCGAACACCGGGGAGCTGTTTTTT
NA	15	TRBD1	TRBV19	TRBJ1-5	CASRTTGDSNQPQHF	TGTGCCAGTAGGACGACAGGGGATAGCAATCAGCCCCAGCATTTT
NA	17	TRBD1	TRBV19	TRBJ1-5	CATGGTGSFGSNQPQHF	TGTGCCACCGGAGGGACAGGGAGTTTTGGGAGCAATCAGCCCCAGCATTTT
NA	17	TRBD1	TRBV5-1	TRBJ2-3	CASSPPTGTLGTDTQYF	TGCGCCAGCAGCCCCCCGACAGGGACGTTAGGCACAGATACGCAGTATTTT
NA	15	NA	TRBV28	TRBJ1-1	CAASLRVEVNTEAFF	TGTGCCGCCAGCCTACGGGTAGAGGTGAACACTGAAGCTTTCTTT
NA	15	NA	TRBV7-2	TRBJ2-5	CASSLVLARGETQYF	TGTGCCAGCAGCTTAGTACTAGCGAGGGGGGAGACCCAGTACTTC
NA	18	NA	TRBV5-4	TRBJ1-6	CASSLKHPRQTYNSPLHF	TGTGCCAGCAGCTTAAAACACCCTAGACAGACCTATAATTCACCCCTCCACTTT
NA	11	NA	TRBV7-9	TRBJ1-2	CASSPGYGYTF	TGTGCCAGCAGCCCAGGCTATGGCTACACCTTC
NA	16	TRBD2	TRBV9	TRBJ2-3	CASSASGRESTDTQYF	TGTGCCAGCAGCGCTAGCGGGAGAGAGAGCACAGATACGCAGTATTTT
NA	16	NA	TRBV4-1	TRBJ1-5	CASSQDLRAGYQPQHF	TGCGCCAGCAGCCAAGATCTCCGAGCAGGGTATCAGCCCCAGCATTTT
few	14	NA	TRBV13	TRBJ2-3	CASSLYQGTDTQYF	TGTGCCAGCAGCTTATACCAGGGCACAGATACGCAGTATTTT
NA	12	NA	TRBV7-2	TRBJ2-5	CASRRGEGTQYF	TGTGCCAGCAGACGTGGTGAGGGGACCCAGTACTTC
NA	13	TRBD1	TRBV6-5	TRBJ2-7	CASSPGTGYEQYF	TGTGCCAGCAGTCCTGGGACAGGCTATGAGCAGTACTTC
once	14	TRBD2	TRBV18	TRBJ2-7	CASSPGTSGYEQYF	TGTGCCAGCTCACCGGGGACTAGCGGGTACGAGCAGTACTTC
NA	15	TRBD2	TRBV2	TRBJ2-5	CASSFQRGGLETQYF	TGTGCCAGCAGTTTTCAGCGGGGGGGCCTGGAGACCCAGTACTTC
NA	15	TRBD1	TRBV18	TRBJ1-1	CASSISTGESTEAFF	TGTGCCAGCTCAATCTCGACAGGGGAGTCCACTGAAGCTTTCTTT
NA	16	TRBD2	TRBV28	TRBJ2-1	CASSLGLAGLHNEQFF	TGTGCCAGCAGCCTAGGACTAGCGGGACTCCACAATGAGCAGTTCTTC
NA	14	NA	TRBV6-6	TRBJ1-5	CASSYPGRNQPQHF	TGTGCCAGCAGTTACCCAGGTCGCAATCAGCCCCAGCATTTT
NA	18	NA	TRBV5-7	TRBJ2-7	CASSLALAVAGSSYEQYF	TGTGCCAGCAGCTTGGCCCTAGCCGTTGCGGGGAGCTCCTACGAGCAGTACTTC
few	14	TRBD2	TRBV2	TRBJ2-7	CASRGTSGRYEQYF	TGTGCCAGCAGGGGGACTAGCGGGCGTTACGAGCAGTACTTC
NA	14	TRBD1	TRBV19	TRBJ1-2	CASSWTGGDYGYTF	TGTGCCAGTAGCTGGACAGGGGGCGACTATGGCTACACCTTC
NA	18	TRBD1	TRBV7-8	TRBJ1-2	CASSLATLTGASSYGYTF	TGTGCCAGCAGCTTAGCAACACTTACAGGGGCCTCCAGCTATGGCTACACCTTC
once	11	TRBD1	TRBV29-1	TRBJ2-7	CSGTGENEQYF	TGCAGCGGCACAGGGGAAAACGAGCAGTACTTC
NA	15	TRBD1	TRBV6-5	TRBJ2-5	CASSLDRGRQETQYF	TGTGCCAGCAGTCTGGACAGGGGGCGACAGGAGACCCAGTACTTC
NA	12	TRBD1	TRBV6-1	TRBJ2-5	CASGTGKETQYF	TGTGCCAGTGGGACAGGGAAAGAGACCCAGTACTTC
NA	16	TRBD2	TRBV7-2	TRBJ2-1	CASSLRLAGGGNEQFF	TGTGCCAGCAGCCTCAGACTAGCGGGAGGAGGGAATGAGCAGTTCTTC